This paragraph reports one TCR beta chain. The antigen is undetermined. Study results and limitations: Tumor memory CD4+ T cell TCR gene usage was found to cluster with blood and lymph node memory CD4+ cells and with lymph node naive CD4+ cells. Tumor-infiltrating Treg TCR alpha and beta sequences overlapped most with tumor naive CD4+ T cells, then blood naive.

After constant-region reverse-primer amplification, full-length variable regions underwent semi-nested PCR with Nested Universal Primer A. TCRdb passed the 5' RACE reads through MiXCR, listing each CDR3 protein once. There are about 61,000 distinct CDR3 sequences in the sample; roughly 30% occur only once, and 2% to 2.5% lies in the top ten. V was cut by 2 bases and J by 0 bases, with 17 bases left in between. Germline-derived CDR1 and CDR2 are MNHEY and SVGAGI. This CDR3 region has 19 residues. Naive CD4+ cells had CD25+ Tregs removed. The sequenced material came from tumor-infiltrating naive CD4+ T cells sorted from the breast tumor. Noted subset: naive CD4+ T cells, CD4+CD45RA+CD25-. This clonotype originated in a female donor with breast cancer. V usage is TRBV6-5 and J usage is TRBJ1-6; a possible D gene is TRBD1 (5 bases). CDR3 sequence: CASSYAPRGGFSYNSPLHF. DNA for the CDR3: TGTGCCAGCAGTTACGCGCCTCGGGGGGGGTTCTCCTATAATTCACCCCTCCACTTT.